The 7 T cell receptor beta chains below were found in one sample sequenced in a study of early stage breast cancer tumors. The assay was immunoSEQ multiplex PCR, and TCRdb's table has in-frame clones only and misses some. The sample records approximately 9,300 clones, over 70% being singletons. Material for sequencing was normal breast tissue next to the tumor. These receptors were collected from a person aged 35 to 50 with breast cancer.

In this sample, this clone turned up once. The chain is built from TRBV2 and TRBJ2-3; D ambiguous. CDR1 and CDR2 (germline): SNHLY, FYNNEI. This CDR3 spans 11 amino acids. The V end lost 4 bases, the J end lost 6 bases, and 5 bases lay between the germline ends. The CDR3 coding sequence is TGTGCCAGCAGTGTAGTGGATACGCAGTATTTT. It specifies CASSVVDTQYF.

This clone showed up just once. The rearrangement joins TRBV30 to TRBJ2-3; 7 bases align to TRBD2. Germline assignment: CDR1 GTSNPN and CDR2 SVGIG (reference sequence). J lost 6 bases, V lost 1 base, and 16 bases had no gene match. This CDR3 contains 17 residues. The CDR3 region has the DNA TGTGCCTGGAGTGCCCCACTTCTAGCGGAGCCTTCCGATACGCAGTATTTT. As protein: CAWSAPLLAEPSDTQYF.

This chain joins TRBV11-2 and TRBJ1-5; TRBD1 agrees at 7 bases. CDR3 size: 14 residues. V was clipped by 5 bases and J by 2 bases; unmatched bases: 3. The V gene's germline CDR1 is SGHAT and CDR2 FQNNGV. The CDR3 region is CASSPDRGNQPQHF. CDR3 nucleotides: TGTGCCAGCAGCCCCGACAGGGGCAATCAGCCCCAGCATTTT.

This clone was detected only once. The chain has TRBV30 and TRBJ2-1; perhaps TRBD2 as D (5 bases). The CDR3 has 13 amino acids. Trimming took off 5 bases at V and 4 bases at J, with 12 bases between the two ends. Looked up from germline, CDR1 is GTSNPN and CDR2 is SVGIG (reference sequence). The CDR3: CAWGRAEYNEQFF. The CDR3 coding sequence is TGTGCCTGGGGACGAGCGGAGTACAATGAGCAGTTCTTC.

CDR3 nucleotide sequence: TGTGCCAGCAGTACCCTCCAGGGAGGTAATGAGCAGTTCTTC. As protein: CASSTLQGGNEQFF. The chain recombines TRBV6-5 with TRBJ2-1; D possibly corresponds to TRBD2 (6 bases). The germline CDR1 and CDR2 sequences are MNHEY and SVGAGI. Trimming left V 5 bases short and J 7 bases short, with 15 bases between. The CDR3 spans 14 residues.

The V and J genes are TRBV2 and TRBJ2-1; possibly TRBD2 for D (6 bases). The CDR3 spans 15 residues. CDR1 SNHLY and CDR2 FYNNEI come from the germline V gene. Trimming stripped 1 base from V and 0 bases from J, with 7 bases between. The CDR3 DNA reads TGTGCCAGCAGTGAAGGACTAGTCTCCTACAATGAGCAGTTCTTC. Its translation: CASSEGLVSYNEQFF.

The CDR3 protein is CASSLVPGSSYEQYF. The CDR3 DNA reads as TGTGCCAGCAGCTTAGTCCCAGGGTCGTCCTACGAGCAGTACTTC. V usage is TRBV7-9 and J usage is TRBJ2-7; tentatively, D is TRBD1 (5 bases). Trimming left V 1 base short and J 1 base short, with 11 bases between. The CDR3 is 15 amino acids. Germline lookup yields CDR1 SEHNR and CDR2 FQNEAQ (reference sequence).